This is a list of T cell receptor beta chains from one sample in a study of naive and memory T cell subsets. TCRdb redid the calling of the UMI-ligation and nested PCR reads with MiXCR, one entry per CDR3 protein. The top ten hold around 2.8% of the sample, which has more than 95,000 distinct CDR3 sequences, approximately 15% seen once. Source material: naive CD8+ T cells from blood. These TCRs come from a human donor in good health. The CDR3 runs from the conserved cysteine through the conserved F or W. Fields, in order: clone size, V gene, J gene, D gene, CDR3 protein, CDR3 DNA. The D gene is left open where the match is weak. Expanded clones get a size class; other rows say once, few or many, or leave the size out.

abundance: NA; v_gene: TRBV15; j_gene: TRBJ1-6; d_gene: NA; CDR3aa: CATSRLQGNNSPLHF; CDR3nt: TGTGCCACCAGCAGACTACAGGGCAATAATTCACCCCTCCACTTT
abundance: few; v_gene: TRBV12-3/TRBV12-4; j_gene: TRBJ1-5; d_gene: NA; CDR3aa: CASSATWGADQPQHF; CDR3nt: TGTGCCAGCAGTGCAACCTGGGGGGCGGATCAGCCCCAGCATTTT
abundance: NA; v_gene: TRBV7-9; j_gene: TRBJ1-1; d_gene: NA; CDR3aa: CASSLPRGDTEAFF; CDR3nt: TGTGCCAGCAGCCTGCCGAGAGGGGACACTGAAGCTTTCTTT
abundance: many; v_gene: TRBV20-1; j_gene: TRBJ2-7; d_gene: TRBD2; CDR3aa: CSARDVAGSLYEQYF; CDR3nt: TGCAGTGCTCGAGATGTAGCGGGGTCGCTCTACGAGCAGTACTTC
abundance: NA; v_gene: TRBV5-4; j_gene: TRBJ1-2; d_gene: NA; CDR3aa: CASSLETGYGYTF; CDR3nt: TGTGCCAGCAGCTTGGAGACAGGCTATGGCTACACCTTC
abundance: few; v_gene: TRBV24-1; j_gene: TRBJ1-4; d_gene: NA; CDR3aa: CATSETTQKKLFF; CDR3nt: TGTGCCACCAGTGAGACGACCCAAAAAAAACTGTTTTTT
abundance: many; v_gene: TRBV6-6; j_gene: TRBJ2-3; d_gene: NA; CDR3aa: CASDSTSTDTQYF; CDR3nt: TGTGCCAGCGATTCGACGAGCACAGATACGCAGTATTTT
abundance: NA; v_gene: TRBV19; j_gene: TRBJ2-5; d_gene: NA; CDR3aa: CASTRDARETQYF; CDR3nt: TGTGCCAGCACGAGGGACGCGAGGGAGACCCAGTACTTC
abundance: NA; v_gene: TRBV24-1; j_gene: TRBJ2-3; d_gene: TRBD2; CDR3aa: CATRAGGRTDTQYF; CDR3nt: TGTGCCACCAGGGCGGGGGGGCGCACAGATACGCAGTATTTT
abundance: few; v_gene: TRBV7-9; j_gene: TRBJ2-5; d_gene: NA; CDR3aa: CASSKPGHPIQETQYF; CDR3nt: TGTGCCAGCAGCAAACCGGGACATCCCATACAAGAGACCCAGTACTTC
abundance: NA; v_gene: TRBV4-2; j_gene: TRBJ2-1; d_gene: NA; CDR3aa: CASSQEAAGSSYNEQFF; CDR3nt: TGTGCCAGCAGCCAAGAGGCTGCGGGGAGCTCCTACAATGAGCAGTTCTTC
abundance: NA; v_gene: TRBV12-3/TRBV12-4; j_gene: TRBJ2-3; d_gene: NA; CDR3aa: CASSTGPGGAQYF; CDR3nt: TGTGCCAGCAGTACAGGTCCCGGTGGAGCGCAGTATTTT
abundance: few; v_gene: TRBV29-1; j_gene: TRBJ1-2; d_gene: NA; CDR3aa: CSVEGTEKGYTF; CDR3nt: TGCAGCGTTGAAGGGACAGAGAAAGGCTACACCTTC
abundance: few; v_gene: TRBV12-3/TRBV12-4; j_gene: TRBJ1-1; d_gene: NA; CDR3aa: CASSLGAEAFF; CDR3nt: TGTGCCAGCAGTTTGGGCGCTGAAGCTTTCTTT
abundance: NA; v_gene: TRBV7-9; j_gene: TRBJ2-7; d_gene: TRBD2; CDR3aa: CASSSLRTSGTYEQYF; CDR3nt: TGTGCCAGCAGCTCACTTAGGACTAGCGGGACCTACGAGCAGTACTTC
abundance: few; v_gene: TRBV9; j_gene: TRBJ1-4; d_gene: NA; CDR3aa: CASSVAGAGEKLFF; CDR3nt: TGTGCCAGCAGCGTAGCGGGGGCCGGTGAAAAACTGTTTTTT
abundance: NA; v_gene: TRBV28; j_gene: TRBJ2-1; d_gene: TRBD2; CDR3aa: CASSFGLAGGFSYNEQFF; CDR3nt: TGTGCCAGCAGTTTTGGCCTAGCGGGAGGATTCTCCTACAATGAGCAGTTCTTC
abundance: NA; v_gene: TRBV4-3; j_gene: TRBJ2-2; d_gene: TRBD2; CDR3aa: CASSQVVAGGPGVGELFF; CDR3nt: TGCGCCAGCAGCCAAGTGGTAGCGGGAGGGCCTGGCGTCGGGGAGCTGTTTTTT
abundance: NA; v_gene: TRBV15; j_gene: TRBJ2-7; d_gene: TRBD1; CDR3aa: CATRRQGGEQYF; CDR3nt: TGTGCCACCAGGAGACAGGGTGGCGAGCAGTACTTC
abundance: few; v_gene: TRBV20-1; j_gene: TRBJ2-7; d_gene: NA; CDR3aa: CSARQVGSYEQYF; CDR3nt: TGCAGTGCTAGGCAAGTGGGGTCCTACGAGCAGTACTTC
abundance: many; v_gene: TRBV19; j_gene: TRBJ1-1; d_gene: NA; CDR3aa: CASSIPGDYEAFF; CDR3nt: TGTGCCAGTAGTATTCCGGGGGATTATGAAGCTTTCTTT
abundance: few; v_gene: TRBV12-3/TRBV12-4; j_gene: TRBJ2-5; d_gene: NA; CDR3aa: CASSSSDETQYF; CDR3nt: TGTGCCAGCAGTTCATCGGACGAGACCCAGTACTTC
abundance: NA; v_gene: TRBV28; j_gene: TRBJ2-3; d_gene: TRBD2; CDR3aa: CASSFVRGGLDTQYF; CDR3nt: TGTGCCAGCAGTTTTGTGCGGGGGGGCTTGGATACGCAGTATTTT
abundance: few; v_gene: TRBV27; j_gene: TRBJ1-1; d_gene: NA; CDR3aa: CASSPNPLTGLNTEAFF; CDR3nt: TGTGCCAGCAGTCCCAACCCCCTGACAGGTTTGAACACTGAAGCTTTCTTT
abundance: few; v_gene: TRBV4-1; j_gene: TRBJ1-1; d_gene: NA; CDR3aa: CASSQVEGSEAFF; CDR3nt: TGCGCCAGCAGCCAAGTAGAAGGTAGTGAAGCTTTCTTT
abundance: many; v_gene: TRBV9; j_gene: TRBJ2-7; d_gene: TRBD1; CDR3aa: CASSPRDRGNEQYF; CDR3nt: TGTGCCAGCAGCCCACGGGACAGGGGGAACGAGCAGTACTTC
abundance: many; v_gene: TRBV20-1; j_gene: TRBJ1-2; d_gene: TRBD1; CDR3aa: CSARGEDRETGYTF; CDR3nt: TGCAGTGCTAGAGGAGAGGACAGGGAGACTGGCTACACCTTC
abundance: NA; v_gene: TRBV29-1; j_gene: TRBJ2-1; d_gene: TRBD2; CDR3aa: CSDGTSGSPEQFF; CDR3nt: TGCAGCGACGGGACTAGCGGGAGTCCGGAGCAGTTCTTC
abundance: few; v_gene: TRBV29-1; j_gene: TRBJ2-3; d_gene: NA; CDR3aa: CSVEAATDTQYF; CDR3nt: TGCAGCGTTGAGGCAGCTACAGATACGCAGTATTTT
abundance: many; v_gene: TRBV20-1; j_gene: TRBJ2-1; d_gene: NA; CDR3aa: CSAAYNEQFF; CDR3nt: TGCAGTGCAGCGTACAATGAGCAGTTCTTC
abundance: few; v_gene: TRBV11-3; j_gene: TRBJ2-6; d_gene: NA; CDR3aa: CASSNPGAGANVLTF; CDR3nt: TGTGCCAGCAGCAACCCAGGCGCTGGGGCCAACGTCCTGACTTTC
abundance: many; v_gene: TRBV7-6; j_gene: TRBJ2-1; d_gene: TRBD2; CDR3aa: CASSLSAGDSNEQFF; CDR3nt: TGTGCCAGCAGCTTATCAGCGGGAGACTCGAATGAGCAGTTCTTC
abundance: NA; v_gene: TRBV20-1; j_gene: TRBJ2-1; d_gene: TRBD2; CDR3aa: CSAMSGTSVPYNEQFF; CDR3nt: TGCAGTGCTATGTCCGGGACTAGCGTGCCCTACAATGAGCAGTTCTTC
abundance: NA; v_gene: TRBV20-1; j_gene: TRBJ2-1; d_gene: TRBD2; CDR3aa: CSARSGSSYNEQFF; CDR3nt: TGCAGTGCGAGGAGCGGGAGCTCCTACAATGAGCAGTTCTTC
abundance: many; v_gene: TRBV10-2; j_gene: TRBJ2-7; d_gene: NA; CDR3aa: CASRMAASSYEQYF; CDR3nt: TGCGCCAGCAGAATGGCGGCCAGCTCCTACGAGCAGTACTTC
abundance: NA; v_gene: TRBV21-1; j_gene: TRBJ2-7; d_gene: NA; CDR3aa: CASRGPVSYEQYF; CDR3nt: TGTGCCAGCAGGGGGCCAGTCTCCTACGAGCAGTACTTC
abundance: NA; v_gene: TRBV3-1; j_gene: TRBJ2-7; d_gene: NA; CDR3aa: CASSLLTQTAAHEQYF; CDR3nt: TGTGCCAGCAGCCTCCTCACCCAAACTGCGGCCCACGAGCAGTACTTC
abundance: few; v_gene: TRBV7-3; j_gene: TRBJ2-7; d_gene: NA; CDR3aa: CASSLGAGTGEQYF; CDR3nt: TGTGCCAGCAGCTTAGGGGCAGGGACGGGCGAGCAGTACTTC
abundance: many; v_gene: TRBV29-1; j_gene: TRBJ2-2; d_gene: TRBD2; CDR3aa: CSVDASGAGELFF; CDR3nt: TGCAGCGTTGATGCTAGCGGAGCCGGGGAGCTGTTTTTT
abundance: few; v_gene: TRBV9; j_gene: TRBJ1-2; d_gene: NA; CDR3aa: CASSVPRTASASGYTF; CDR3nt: TGTGCCAGCAGCGTACCCCGGACGGCTTCGGCAAGTGGCTACACCTTC
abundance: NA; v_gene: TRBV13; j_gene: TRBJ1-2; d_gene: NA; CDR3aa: CASSAGFAPNYGYTF; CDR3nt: TGTGCCAGCAGCGCGGGATTCGCCCCTAACTATGGCTACACCTTC
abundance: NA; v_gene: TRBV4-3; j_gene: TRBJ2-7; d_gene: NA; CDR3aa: CASSPGAASSYEQYF; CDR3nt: TGCGCCAGCAGCCCAGGAGCGGCTAGCTCCTACGAGCAGTACTTC